A single T cell receptor beta chain is shown here with its context. The CDR3 is made up of 15 amino acids. V shed 0 bases, J shed 6 bases, and the junction held 4 bases outside the gene matches. Per germline, CDR1 MNHEY and CDR2 SMNVEV (reference sequence). This sample is part of a study of blood T cell repertoires in COVID-19. Across the study: Samples came from the United States, Italy and Spain, spanning acute and convalescent COVID-19. T cells, B-cell-depleted T cells, or PBMCs provided the cDNA or gDNA that served as material.

As originally analysed: Researchers report that nucleated cell counts were estimated from reference gene primer amplification. TCRdb's copy holds only in-frame clones and misses some; the assay was immunoSEQ multiplex PCR. V and J calls and clone size come straight from that table; D and trimming were deduced from the DNA. The data contain under 300,000 clones, 84% of them singletons. This TCR was recovered from a woman in her thirties or forties who had recovered from COVID-19. The chain links TRBV27 to TRBJ2-1; the match to TRBD2 covers 8 bases. Material for sequencing was peripheral blood. The CDR3 bases are TGTGCCAGCAGTTTATCCCGGGGGGGAAGCAATGAGCAGTTCTTC. This codes for CASSLSRGGSNEQFF.